The T cell receptor beta chain under discussion was sequenced for a study of shared clonotypes between healthy human individuals. Clones were read by immunoSEQ multiplex PCR, and TCRdb kept only the in-frame ones, dropping some. The repertoire holds 550,000 to 700,000 clones, around 78% seen once, with about 1.8% in the top ten. Trimming took 4 bases from V and 3 from J, leaving 11 bases between them. This CDR3 is built from 14 residues. Per germline, CDR1 SGHTA and CDR2 FQGNSA. In this sample, this clone turned up a few times. The TCR originated in a woman aged 25 to 39 in good health. The chain has TRBV7-2 and TRBJ2-3; D uncertain. Sequencing was done on a sample of memory CD4+ T cells sorted from blood. Subset specified: CD45RA-negative fraction. The CDR3 region has the DNA TGTGCCAGCAGCTCATACCTGCGGACAGATACGCAGTATTTT. Translation: CASSSYLRTDTQYF. Complete variable domain (other parts from reference TRBV7-2 and TRBJ2-3): GAGVSQSPSNKVTEKGKDVELRCDPISGHTALYWYRQSLGQGLEFLIYFQGNSAPDKSGLPSDRFSAERTGGSVSTLTIQRTQQEDSAVYLCASSSYLRTDTQYFGPGTRLTVL.